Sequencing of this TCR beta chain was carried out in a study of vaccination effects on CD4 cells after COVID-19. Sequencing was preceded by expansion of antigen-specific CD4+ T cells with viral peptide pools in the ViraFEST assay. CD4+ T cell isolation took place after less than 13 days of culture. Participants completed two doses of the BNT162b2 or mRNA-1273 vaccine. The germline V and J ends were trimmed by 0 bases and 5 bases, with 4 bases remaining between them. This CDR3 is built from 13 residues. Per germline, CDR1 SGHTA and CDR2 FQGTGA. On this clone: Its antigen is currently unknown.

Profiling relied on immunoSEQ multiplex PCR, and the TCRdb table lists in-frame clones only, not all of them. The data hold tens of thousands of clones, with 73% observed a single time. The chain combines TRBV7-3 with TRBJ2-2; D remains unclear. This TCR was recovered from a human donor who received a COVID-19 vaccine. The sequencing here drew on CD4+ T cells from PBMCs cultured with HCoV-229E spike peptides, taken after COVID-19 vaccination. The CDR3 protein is CASSLTGTGELFF. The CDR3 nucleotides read TGTGCCAGCAGCTTAACGGGGACCGGGGAGCTGTTTTTT.